Sequencing of this T cell receptor (beta chain) was carried out in a study of blood T cell repertoires in COVID-19. On the study more broadly: The analysed material was cDNA or gDNA that came from T cells, B-cell-depleted T cells, or PBMCs.

The study assigned cohorts using participant-reported clinical history. Profiling relied on immunoSEQ multiplex PCR, and the TCRdb table lists in-frame clones only, not all of them. The table shows a few hundred thousand clones, with around nine tenths occurring only once. V lost 3 bases, J lost 0 bases, and 5 bases stayed unmatched. Germline lookup yields CDR1 SGHNT and CDR2 YENEEA. The CDR3 sequence is 19 residues long. This sequence was found in a woman between 35 and 50 years old who had recovered from COVID-19. The V gene is TRBV11-3, the J gene TRBJ2-2; 15 bases map to TRBD2. What was sequenced was PBMCs or T cells enriched from blood (not recorded which). CDR3 bases: TGTGCCAGCAGCTTCCCCGGGACTAGCGGGAGGCCGAACACCGGGGAGCTGTTTTTT. Residues: CASSFPGTSGRPNTGELFF.